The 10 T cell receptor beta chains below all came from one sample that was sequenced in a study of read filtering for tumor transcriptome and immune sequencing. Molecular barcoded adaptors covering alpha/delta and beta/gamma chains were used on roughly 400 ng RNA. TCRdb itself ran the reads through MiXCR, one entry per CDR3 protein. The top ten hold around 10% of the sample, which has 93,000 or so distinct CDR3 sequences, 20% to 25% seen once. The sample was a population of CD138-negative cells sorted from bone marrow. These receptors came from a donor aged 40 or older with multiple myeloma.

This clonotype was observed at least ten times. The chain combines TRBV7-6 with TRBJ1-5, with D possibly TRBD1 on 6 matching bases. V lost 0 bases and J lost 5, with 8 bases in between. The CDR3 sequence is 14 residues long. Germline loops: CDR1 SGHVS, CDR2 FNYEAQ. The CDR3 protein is CASSLATGHQPQHF. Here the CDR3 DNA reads TGTGCCAGCAGCTTAGCCACAGGGCATCAGCCCCAGCATTTT.

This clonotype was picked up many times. Here the CDR3 reads CASNKGRNTEAFF. The CDR3 DNA sequence: TGCGCCAGCAACAAGGGGCGGAACACTGAAGCTTTCTTT. This chain links TRBV5-1 with TRBJ1-1; D possibly corresponds to TRBD1 (5 bases). Trimming removed 6 bases from V and 1 base from J, with 10 bases in between. The CDR3 consists of 13 residues. Looked up from germline, CDR1 is SGHRS and CDR2 is YFSETQ.

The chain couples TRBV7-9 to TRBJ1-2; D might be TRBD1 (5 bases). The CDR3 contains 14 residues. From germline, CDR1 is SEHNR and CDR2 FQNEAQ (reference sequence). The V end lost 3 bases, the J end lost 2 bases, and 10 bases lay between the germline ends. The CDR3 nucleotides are TGTGCCAGCAGCTTTGGGGCGCGAAACTATGGCTACACCTTC. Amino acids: CASSFGARNYGYTF.

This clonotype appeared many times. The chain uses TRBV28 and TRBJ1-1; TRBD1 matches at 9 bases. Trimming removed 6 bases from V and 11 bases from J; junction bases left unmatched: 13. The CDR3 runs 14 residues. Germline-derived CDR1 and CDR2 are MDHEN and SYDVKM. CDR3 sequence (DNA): TGTGCCAGCAGCCCGCCTTGGAGACAGGGGGTTGCTTTCTTT. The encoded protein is CASSPPWRQGVAFF.

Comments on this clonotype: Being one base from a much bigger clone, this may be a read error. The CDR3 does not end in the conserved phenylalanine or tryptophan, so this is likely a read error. The CDR3 sequence is CASSQGVEASTDTQYV. CDR3 DNA sequence: TGTGCCAGCAGCCAAGGCGTAGAGGCGAGCACAGATACGCAGTATGTT. The genes are TRBV3-1 and TRBJ2-3; no firm D call. V lost 1 base to trimming and J lost 0 bases, with 11 bases between them. This CDR3 is built from 16 residues. Germline V gene sequence: CDR1 LGHDT, CDR2 YNNKEL (reference sequence).

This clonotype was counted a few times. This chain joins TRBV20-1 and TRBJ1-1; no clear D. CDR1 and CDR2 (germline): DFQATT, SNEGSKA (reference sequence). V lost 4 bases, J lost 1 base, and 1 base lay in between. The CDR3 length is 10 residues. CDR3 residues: CSAKNTEAFF. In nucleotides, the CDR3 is TGCAGTGCTAAGAACACTGAAGCTTTCTTT.

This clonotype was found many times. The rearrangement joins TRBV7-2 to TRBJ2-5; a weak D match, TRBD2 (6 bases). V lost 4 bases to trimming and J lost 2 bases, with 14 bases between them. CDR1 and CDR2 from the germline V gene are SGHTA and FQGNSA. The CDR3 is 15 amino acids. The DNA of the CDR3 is TGTGCCAGCAGCTCTACTCCCGGGAGACAAGAGACCCAGTACTTC. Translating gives CASSSTPGRQETQYF.

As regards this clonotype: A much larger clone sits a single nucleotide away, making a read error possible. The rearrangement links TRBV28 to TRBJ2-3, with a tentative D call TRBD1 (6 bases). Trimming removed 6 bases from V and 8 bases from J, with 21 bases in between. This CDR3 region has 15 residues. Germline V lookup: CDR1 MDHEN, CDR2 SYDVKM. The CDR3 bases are TGTGCCAGCAGCCTACCCGGACAGCTTGGAGGTACGCAGTATTTT. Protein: CASSLPGQLGGTQYF.

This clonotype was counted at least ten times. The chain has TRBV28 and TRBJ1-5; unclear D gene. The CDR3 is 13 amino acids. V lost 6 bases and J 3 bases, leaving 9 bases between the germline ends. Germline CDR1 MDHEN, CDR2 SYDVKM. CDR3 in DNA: TGTGCCAGCAGGCAGAGTATCAATCAGCCCCAGCATTTT. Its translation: CASRQSINQPQHF.

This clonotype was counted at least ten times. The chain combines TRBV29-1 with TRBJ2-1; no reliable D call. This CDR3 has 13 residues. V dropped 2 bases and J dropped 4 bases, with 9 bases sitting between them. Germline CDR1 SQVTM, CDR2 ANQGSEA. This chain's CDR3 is CSVELNRYNEQFF. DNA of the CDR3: TGCAGCGTTGAACTAAATAGGTACAATGAGCAGTTCTTC.